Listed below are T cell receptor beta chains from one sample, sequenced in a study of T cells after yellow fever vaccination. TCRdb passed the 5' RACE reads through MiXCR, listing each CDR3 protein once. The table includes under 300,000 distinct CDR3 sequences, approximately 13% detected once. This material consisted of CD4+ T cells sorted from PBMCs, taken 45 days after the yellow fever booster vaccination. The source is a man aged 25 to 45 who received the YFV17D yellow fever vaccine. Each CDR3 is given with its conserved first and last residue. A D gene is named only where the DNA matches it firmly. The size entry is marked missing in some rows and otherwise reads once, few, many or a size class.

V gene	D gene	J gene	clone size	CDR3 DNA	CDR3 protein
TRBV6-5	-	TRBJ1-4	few	TGTGCCAGCAGTTACTCTGGCGAAAAACTGTTTTTT	CASSYSGEKLFF
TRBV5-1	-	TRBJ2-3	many	TGCGCCAGCAGCTTGGCTCCGGGGGGCACAGATACGCAGTATTTT	CASSLAPGGTDTQYF
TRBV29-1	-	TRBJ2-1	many	TGCAGCGTTGAAGAATCGTCCCATGAGCAGTTCTTC	CSVEESSHEQFF
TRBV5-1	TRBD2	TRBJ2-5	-	TGCGCCAGCAGCTTGGCCCCGGGAGGGCCAAAGGAGACCCAGTACTTC	CASSLAPGGPKETQYF
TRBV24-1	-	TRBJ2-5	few	TGTGCCACCAGTGATTTGAGGACCCAGTACTTC	CATSDLRTQYF
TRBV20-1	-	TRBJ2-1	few	TGCAGTGCTAGAGGTGGAGACAATGAGCAGTTCTTC	CSARGGDNEQFF
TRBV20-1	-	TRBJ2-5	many	TGCAGTGCTTACAGGGATGGGGCTGAGACCCAGTACTTC	CSAYRDGAETQYF
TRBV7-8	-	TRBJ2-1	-	TGTGCCAGCACAGCAGCGGGTGAAACCTACAATGAGCAGTTCTTC	CASTAAGETYNEQFF
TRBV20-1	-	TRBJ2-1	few	TGCAGTGCTAGAGAGGGGTGGGGCCGTGAGCAGTTCTTC	CSAREGWGREQFF
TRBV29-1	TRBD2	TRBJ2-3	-	TGCAGCGTTGTACCCCCCCGGATTAGCGGGAGTGGTGCTTTCACAGATACGCAGTATTTT	CSVVPPRISGSGAFTDTQYF
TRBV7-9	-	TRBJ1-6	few	TGTGCCAGCAGCTCGGGACTTGTGCATAATTCACCCCTCCACTTT	CASSSGLVHNSPLHF
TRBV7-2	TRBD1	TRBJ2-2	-	TGTGCCAGCAGCTTATTTGGCTGGGGACAGACTCGGGGGGAGCTGTTTTTT	CASSLFGWGQTRGELFF
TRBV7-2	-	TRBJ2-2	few	TGTGCCAGCAGCTTCCGCCGGATATTTCAGGGTTCCGGGGAGCTGTTTTTT	CASSFRRIFQGSGELFF
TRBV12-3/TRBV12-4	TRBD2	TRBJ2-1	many	TGTGCCAGCAGTTTAGGCGGGAGAGACAATGAGCAGTTCTTC	CASSLGGRDNEQFF
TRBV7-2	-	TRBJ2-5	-	TGTGCCAGCAGCCAACTGGCGTGGGAGACCCAGTACTTC	CASSQLAWETQYF
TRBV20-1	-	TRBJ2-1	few	TGCACTACCCAAGGGGGGGGCCCAAGGTACAATGAGCAGTTCTTC	CTTQGGGPRYNEQFF